This TCR beta chain stems from a study of blood T cell repertoires in COVID-19. Study-level information: Sources were T cells, B-cell-depleted T cells, or PBMCs; the material itself was cDNA or gDNA.

Trimming removed 2 bases at V and 7 bases at J, with 12 bases between. Germline CDR1 GTSNPN, CDR2 SVGIG (reference sequence). The CDR3 covers 13 residues. The repertoire was sequenced with immunoSEQ multiplex PCR; TCRdb's copy has only in-frame clones and lacks some. The sample holds a few hundred thousand clones; roughly 80% are singletons and the top ten take roughly 5%. The genes are TRBV30 and TRBJ1-3; D remains unclear. The TCR was taken from a woman between 55 and 75 years old who had recovered from COVID-19. The source material was peripheral blood. CDR3 sequence (DNA): TGTGCCTGGAGTTCATTACCGGGGAACACCATATATTTT. Its protein is CAWSSLPGNTIYF.